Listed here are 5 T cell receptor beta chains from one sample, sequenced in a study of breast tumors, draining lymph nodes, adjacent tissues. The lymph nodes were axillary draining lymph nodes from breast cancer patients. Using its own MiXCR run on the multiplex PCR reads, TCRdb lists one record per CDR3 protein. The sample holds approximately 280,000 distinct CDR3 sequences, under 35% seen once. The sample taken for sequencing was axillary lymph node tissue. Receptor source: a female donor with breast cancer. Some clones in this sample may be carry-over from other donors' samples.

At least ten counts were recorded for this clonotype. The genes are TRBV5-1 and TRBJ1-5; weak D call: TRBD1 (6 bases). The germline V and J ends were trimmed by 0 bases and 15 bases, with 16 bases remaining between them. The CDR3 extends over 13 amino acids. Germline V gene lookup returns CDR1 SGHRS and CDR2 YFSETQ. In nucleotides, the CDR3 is TGCGCCAGCAGCTTGGATGAGGGGGGAGTTCGGCATTTT. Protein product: CASSLDEGGVRHF.

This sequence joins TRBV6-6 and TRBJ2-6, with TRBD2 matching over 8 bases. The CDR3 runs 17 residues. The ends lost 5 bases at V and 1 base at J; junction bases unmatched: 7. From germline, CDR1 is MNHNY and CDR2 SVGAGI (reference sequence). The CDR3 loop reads CASSPPGGASGANVLTF. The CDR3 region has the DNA TGTGCCAGCAGTCCCCCCGGGGGGGCTTCTGGGGCCAACGTCCTGACTTTC.

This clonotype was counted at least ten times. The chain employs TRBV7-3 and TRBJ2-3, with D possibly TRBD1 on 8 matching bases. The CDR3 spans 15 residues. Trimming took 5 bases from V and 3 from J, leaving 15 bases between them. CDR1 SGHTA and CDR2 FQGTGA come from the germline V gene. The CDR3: CASSPGGGSTDTQYF. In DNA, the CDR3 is TGTGCCAGCAGCCCAGGGGGCGGGAGTACAGATACGCAGTATTTT.

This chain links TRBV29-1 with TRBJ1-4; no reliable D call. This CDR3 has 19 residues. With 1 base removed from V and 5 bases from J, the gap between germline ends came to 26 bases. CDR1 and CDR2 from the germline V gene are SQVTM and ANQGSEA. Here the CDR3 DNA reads TGCAGCGTTGAAGGGGGAATTGGACCCAAACCTTCCTACAATGAAAAACTGTTTTTT. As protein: CSVEGGIGPKPSYNEKLFF.

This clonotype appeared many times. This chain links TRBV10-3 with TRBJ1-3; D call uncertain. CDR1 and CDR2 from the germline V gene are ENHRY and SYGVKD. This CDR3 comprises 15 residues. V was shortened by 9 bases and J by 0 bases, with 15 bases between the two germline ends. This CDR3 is CAIRDTADSGNTIYF. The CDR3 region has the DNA TGTGCCATAAGAGATACAGCGGACTCTGGAAACACCATATATTTT.